The 9 T cell receptor beta chains below were found in one sample sequenced in a study of blood T cell repertoires in COVID-19. TCRdb keeps only in-frame clones here, not all; method: immunoSEQ multiplex PCR. The sample shows about 180,000 clones, 70% to 90% of them seen only once. The sample was peripheral blood. Receptors were obtained from a human donor with active or convalescent COVID-19. The donor label of this sample is uncertain.

In regard to this clone: At one end, the junction sequence differs from germline, possibly due to a read error. This rearrangement joins TRBV29-1 to TRBJ1-2; TRBD1 is a possible D gene (5 bases). The length of the CDR3 is 9 residues. CDR1 SQVTM and CDR2 ANQGSEA come from the germline V gene. The CDR3 protein is CSVPTGFAF. CDR3 in DNA: TGCAGCGTTCCAACAGGATTCGCCTTC.

The chain links TRBV5-4 to TRBJ1-1, with D uncertain. The V and J ends lost 4 bases and 4 bases respectively, with 11 bases between them. Germline CDR1 reads SGHNT; CDR2 reads YYREEE (reference sequence). The CDR3 contains 13 residues. The CDR3 is CASSPQAGTEAFF. In DNA, the CDR3 is TGTGCCAGCAGCCCCCAAGCAGGCACTGAAGCTTTCTTT. Together with reference TRBV5-4 and TRBJ1-1, the CDR3 gives the full variable domain: ETGVTQSPTHLIKTRGQQVTLRCSSQSGHNTVSWYQQALGQGPQFIFQYYREEENGRGNFPPRFSGLQFPNYSSELNVNALELDDSALYLCASSPQAGTEAFFGQGTRLTVV.

The chain is built from TRBV6-5 and TRBJ2-5; a possible D gene is TRBD2 (6 bases). CDR1 and CDR2 (germline): MNHEY, SVGAGI. V lost 8 bases and J 6 bases, leaving 22 bases between the germline ends. This CDR3 comprises 15 residues. The CDR3 reads CASYAGKRGGQTQYF. Written as DNA, the CDR3 is TGTGCCAGCTACGCCGGGAAGAGGGGAGGACAGACCCAGTACTTC.

This clone was found many times. The chain recombines TRBV19 with TRBJ1-1, with a weak D call TRBD1 (6 bases). V lost 10 bases, J lost 6 bases, and 24 bases lay in between. This CDR3 is built from 15 residues. Germline-derived CDR1 and CDR2 are LNHDA and SQIVND (reference sequence). CDR3 amino acids: CATSGTKKGEAEAFF. The CDR3 nucleotides are TGTGCCACCTCCGGGACAAAGAAGGGGGAAGCTGAAGCTTTCTTT. Complete variable domain (other parts from reference TRBV19 and TRBJ1-1): DGGITQSPKYLFRKEGQNVTLSCEQNLNHDAMYWYRQDPGQGLRLIYYSQIVNDFQKGDIAEGYSVSREKKESFPLTVTSAQKNPTAFYLCATSGTKKGEAEAFFGQGTRLTVV.

V and J are TRBV6-4 and TRBJ2-6, with D possibly matching TRBD2 (5 bases). Germline V CDR1 and CDR2: MRHNA, SNTAGT. V was clipped by 3 bases and J by 0 bases, with 9 bases between them. The length of the CDR3 is 16 residues. The chain's CDR3 is CASSEEGPSGANVLTF. CDR3 DNA sequence: TGTGCCAGCAGTGAAGAGGGTCCCTCTGGGGCCAACGTCCTGACTTTC.

V usage is TRBV11-2 and J usage is TRBJ2-3; 8 positions agree with TRBD2. The CDR3 length is 16 residues. Losses at the gene ends were 5 bases for V and 0 bases for J; bases not matched to a gene: 7. Germline loops: CDR1 SGHAT, CDR2 FQNNGV. This CDR3 is CASSLTSGPSTDTQYF. In DNA form, the CDR3 reads TGTGCCAGCAGCCTAACTAGCGGCCCTAGCACAGATACGCAGTATTTT. The full variable domain, completed using reference TRBV11-2 and TRBJ2-3, is EAGVAQSPRYKIIEKRQSVAFWCNPISGHATLYWYQQILGQGPKLLIQFQNNGVVDDSQLPKDRFSAERLKGVDSTLKIQPAKLEDSAVYLCASSLTSGPSTDTQYFGPGTRLTVL.

The chain links TRBV11-2 to TRBJ2-1; D is ambiguous. Germline V CDR1 and CDR2: SGHAT, FQNNGV. This CDR3 is 14 amino acids long. The V gene lost 3 bases and the J gene lost 0 bases, with 6 bases spanning the gap. The CDR3 nucleotides are TGTGCCAGCAGCTTGGGCTACTCCTACAATGAGCAGTTCTTC. This codes for CASSLGYSYNEQFF. The full variable domain, completed using reference TRBV11-2 and TRBJ2-1, is EAGVAQSPRYKIIEKRQSVAFWCNPISGHATLYWYQQILGQGPKLLIQFQNNGVVDDSQLPKDRFSAERLKGVDSTLKIQPAKLEDSAVYLCASSLGYSYNEQFFGPGTRLTVL.

This clone was seen a single time. One end of the junction varies from germline; a read error may be responsible. The V gene is TRBV7-7, the J gene TRBJ2-1, with 13 positions matching TRBD2. There are 19 residues in the CDR3. CDR1 and CDR2 from the germline V gene are SSHAT and FNYEAQ (reference sequence). CDR3 nucleotide sequence: TGTGCTAGCAGCTCCTCCCTGTGGACTAGCGGGAGCTCCTACAATGAGCAGTTCTTC. It translates to CASSSSLWTSGSSYNEQFF.

The J gene is TRBJ1-2, the V gene TRBV21-1; the table names TRBD1, a call not compared with the DNA. TRBV21-1 is reported as a pseudogene. The CDR3 runs to 15 residues. In nucleotides, the CDR3 is TGTGCCAGCAGCAAGAGGAGAAGGGGGCGTCATGGCTACACCTTC. The encoded protein is CASSKRRRGRHGYTF.